Sequencing of this T cell receptor beta chain was carried out in a study of molecular identifiers for immune sequencing clone quantification. This clonotype was seen more than once but under ten times. Naive CD8 T cells underwent sorting with the CD8+CD4-CCR7+CD45RA+ definition. Germline V gene lookup returns CDR1 SGHDT and CDR2 YYEEEE. Germline trimming cut 3 bases from V and 7 bases from J; bases unmatched to any gene: 10. This CDR3 contains 15 residues. TCRdb analysed the PCR reads with MiXCR anew, one entry per CDR3 protein. Of around 460,000 distinct CDR3 sequences in the sample, about a fifth are singletons; the top ten hold 0.7% to 0.95%.

The clonotype originates from a human donor in good health. Some libraries in this study had Jurkat cell RNA spiked in. The gene calls are TRBV5-6 and TRBJ2-3; 8 bases map to TRBD2. Sequencing input: naive CD8+ T cells from blood, with Jurkat cell RNA spiked in. Subset denoted: FACS-sorted CD8+CD4-CCR7+CD45RA+ naive T cells. The CDR3 reads CASSSNGLAPNTQYF. Here the CDR3 DNA reads TGTGCCAGCAGCTCGAACGGACTAGCCCCAAATACGCAGTATTTT.